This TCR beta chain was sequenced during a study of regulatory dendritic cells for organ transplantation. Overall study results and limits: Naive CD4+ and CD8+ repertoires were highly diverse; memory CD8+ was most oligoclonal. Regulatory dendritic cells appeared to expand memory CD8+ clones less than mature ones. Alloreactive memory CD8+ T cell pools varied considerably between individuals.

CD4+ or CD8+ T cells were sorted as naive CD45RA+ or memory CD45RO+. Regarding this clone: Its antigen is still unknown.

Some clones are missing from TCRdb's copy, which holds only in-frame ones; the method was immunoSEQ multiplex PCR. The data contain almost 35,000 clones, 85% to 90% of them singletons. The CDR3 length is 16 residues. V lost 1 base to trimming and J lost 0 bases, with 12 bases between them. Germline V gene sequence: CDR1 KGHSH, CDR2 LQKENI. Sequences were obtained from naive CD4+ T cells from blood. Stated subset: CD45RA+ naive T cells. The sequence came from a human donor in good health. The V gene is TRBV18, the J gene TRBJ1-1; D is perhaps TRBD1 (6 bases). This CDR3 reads CASSPQGQGMNTEAFF. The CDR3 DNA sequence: TGTGCCAGCTCACCACAGGGGCAGGGGATGAACACTGAAGCTTTCTTT.